Presented here are 11 T cell receptor beta chains from one specimen sequenced in a study of T-cell memory formation after mild COVID-19. TCRdb redid the calling of the 5' RACE reads with MiXCR, one entry per CDR3 protein. This sample carries about 120,000 distinct CDR3 sequences, about 24% of them seen once, and the ten largest clones take approximately 40%. Sequenced sample: PBMCs or a T cell subset sorted from them (not recorded which). All receptors come from a man between 18 and 29 years old who had mild COVID-19 (a few samples of this study predate the infection). Cell type and time point are not known.

This chain connects TRBV7-2 to TRBJ1-4; D is ambiguous. V was shortened by 4 bases and J by 10 bases, with 16 bases between the two germline ends. Germline V gene sequence: CDR1 SGHTA, CDR2 FQGNSA. This CDR3 is built from 14 residues. CDR3 in amino acids: CASSSTGREVKLFF. The CDR3 region has the DNA TGTGCCAGCAGCTCCACCGGACGGGAGGTAAAACTGTTTTTT.

V is TRBV5-1 and J is TRBJ1-1; a weak D match, TRBD1 (5 bases). Trimming left V 4 bases short and J 0 bases short, with 7 bases between. Germline V gene data show CDR1 as SGHRS and CDR2 as YFSETQ. This CDR3 is built from 13 residues. The CDR3 DNA is TGCGCCAGCAGCGGGACTATGAACACTGAAGCTTTCTTT. Encoded protein: CASSGTMNTEAFF.

The chain has TRBV12-3 or TRBV12-4 and TRBJ1-5; 10 positions agree with TRBD1. The CDR3 is 13 amino acids. The V segment lost 6 bases and the J segment 7 bases; nucleotides outside the gene matches: 3. The CDR3 region has the DNA TGTGCCAGCAGGGGACAGGGGTACCAGCCCCAGCATTTT. Translation gives CASRGQGYQPQHF.

The chain joins TRBV5-1 to TRBJ1-6; unclear D gene. The CDR3 loop spans 14 amino acids. V lost 4 bases, J lost 3 bases, and 8 bases lay in between. Germline CDR1 is SGHRS and CDR2 is YFSETQ. The CDR3 spells CASSPWDYNSPLHF. Written as DNA, the CDR3 is TGCGCCAGCAGCCCTTGGGACTATAATTCACCCCTCCACTTT.

The chain employs TRBV25-1 and TRBJ1-5, with a possible D match to TRBD1 (6 bases). Germline V gives CDR1 MGHDK, CDR2 SYGVNS. The CDR3 has 15 amino acids. V was pared by 4 bases and J by 2 bases, with 12 bases between. CDR3 sequence (DNA): TGTGCCAGCAGTGCCCAGGGGAAGGGCAATCAGCCCCAGCATTTT. Translating gives CASSAQGKGNQPQHF. The entire variable domain, with the rest obtained from reference TRBV25-1 and TRBJ1-5, is as follows: EADIYQTPRYLVIGTGKKITLECSQTMGHDKMYWYQQDPGMELHLIHYSYGVNSTEKGDLSSESTVSRIRTEHFPLTLESARPSHTSQYLCASSAQGKGNQPQHFGDGTRLSIL.

This clonotype was observed a handful of times. The chain recombines TRBV21-1 with TRBJ2-5; the table's TRBD1 call for D was not verified on the DNA. TRBV21-1 is a pseudogene. CDR3 size: 19 residues. This CDR3 reads CASSKDEGTAYLSQETQYF. In nucleotides, the CDR3 is TGTGCCAGCAGCAAAGACGAGGGGACAGCTTATCTTTCCCAAGAGACCCAGTACTTC.

The chain links TRBV7-2 to TRBJ2-5, with D maybe TRBD2 (5 bases). Germline lookup yields CDR1 SGHTA and CDR2 FQGNSA. Trimming took 1 base from V and 5 from J, leaving 17 bases between them. The CDR3 is 16 amino acids. CDR3: CASSLGESSSGETQYF. CDR3 bases: TGTGCCAGCAGCTTAGGAGAATCTAGCTCCGGGGAGACCCAGTACTTC.

The chain uses TRBV12-3 or TRBV12-4 and TRBJ2-5; a possible D gene is TRBD2 (6 bases). CDR3 length: 17 amino acids. The V end was cut by 3 bases, the J end by 2 bases, with 19 bases between. For the CDR3, the DNA is TGTGCCAGCAGTTTCGGCGGGGCCGCCATACTTCAAGAGACCCAGTACTTC. The encoded protein is CASSFGGAAILQETQYF.

This clonotype has a handful of counts. The chain combines TRBV12-3 or TRBV12-4 with TRBJ2-3; 10 nucleotides match TRBD2. The V segment lost 8 bases and the J segment 5 bases; nucleotides outside the gene matches: 7. The CDR3 extends over 14 amino acids. The chain's CDR3 is CASASGGGEDTQYF. CDR3 nucleotide sequence: TGTGCCAGCGCCAGCGGGGGGGGAGAAGATACGCAGTATTTT.

This clonotype has just a few counts. V gene TRBV7-9 combines with J gene TRBJ1-5, with D unclear. Germline CDR1 and CDR2: SEHNR and FQNEAQ (reference sequence). The CDR3 covers 12 residues. V lost 4 bases and J 6 bases, leaving 7 bases between the germline ends. CDR3 residues: CASSSGVQPQHF. As DNA, the CDR3 is TGTGCCAGCAGCTCTGGGGTTCAGCCCCAGCATTTT. Combining the CDR3 with reference TRBV7-9 and TRBJ1-5 gives the whole variable domain DTGVSQNPRHKITKRGQNVTFRCDPISEHNRLYWYRQTLGQGPEFLTYFQNEAQLEKSRLLSDRFSAERPKGSFSTLEIQRTEQGDSAMYLCASSSGVQPQHFGDGTRLSIL.

The chain is built from TRBV29-1 and TRBJ2-7, with D perhaps being TRBD1 or TRBD2 (6 bases each). Per germline, CDR1 SQVTM and CDR2 ANQGSEA. The CDR3 sequence is 15 residues long. With 0 bases removed from V and 1 base from J, the gap between germline ends came to 13 bases. The CDR3 here is CSVEDGGPPSYEQYF. CDR3 DNA sequence: TGCAGCGTTGAAGACGGGGGCCCGCCGTCCTACGAGCAGTACTTC.